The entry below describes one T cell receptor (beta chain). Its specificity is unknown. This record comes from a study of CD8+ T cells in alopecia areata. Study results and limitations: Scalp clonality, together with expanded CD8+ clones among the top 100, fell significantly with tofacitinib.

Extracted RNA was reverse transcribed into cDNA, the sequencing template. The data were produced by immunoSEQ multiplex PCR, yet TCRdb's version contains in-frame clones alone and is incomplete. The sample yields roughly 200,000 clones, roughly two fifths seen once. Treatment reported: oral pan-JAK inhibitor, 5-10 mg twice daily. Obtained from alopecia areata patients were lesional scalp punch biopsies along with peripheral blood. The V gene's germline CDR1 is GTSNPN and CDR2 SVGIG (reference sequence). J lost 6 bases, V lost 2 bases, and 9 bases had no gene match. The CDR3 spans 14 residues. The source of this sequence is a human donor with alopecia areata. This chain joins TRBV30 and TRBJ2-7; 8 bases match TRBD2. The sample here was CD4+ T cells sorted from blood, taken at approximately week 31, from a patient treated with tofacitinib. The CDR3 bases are TGTGCCTGGAGTCGGAGCGGGAGTACGGGCGAGCAGTACTTC. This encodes CAWSRSGSTGEQYF. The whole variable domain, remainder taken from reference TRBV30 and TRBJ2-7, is SQTIHQWPATLVQPVGSPLSLECTVEGTSNPNLYWYRQAAGRGLQLLFYSVGIGQISSEVPQNLSASRPQDRQFILSSKKLLLSDSGFYLCAWSRSGSTGEQYFGPGTRLTVT.